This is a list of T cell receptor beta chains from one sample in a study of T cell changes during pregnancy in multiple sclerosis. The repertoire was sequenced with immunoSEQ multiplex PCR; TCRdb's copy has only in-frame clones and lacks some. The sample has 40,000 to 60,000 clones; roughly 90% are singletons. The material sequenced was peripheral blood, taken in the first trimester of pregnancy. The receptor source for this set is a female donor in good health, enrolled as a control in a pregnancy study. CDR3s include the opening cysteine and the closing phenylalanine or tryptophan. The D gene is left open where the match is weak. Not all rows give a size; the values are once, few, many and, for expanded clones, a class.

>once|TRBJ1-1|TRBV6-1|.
TGTGCCAGCAGTGAGAGATCATGGGCTATGAACACTGAAGCTTTCTTT
CASSERSWAMNTEAFF
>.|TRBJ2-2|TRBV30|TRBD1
TGTGCCCAGCAAGGACAGGGGACCGGGGAGCTGTTTTTT
CAQQGQGTGELFF
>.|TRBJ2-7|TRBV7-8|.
TGTGCCAGCAGCCGGGGGATAGGATCCAACTACGAGCAGTACTTC
CASSRGIGSNYEQYF
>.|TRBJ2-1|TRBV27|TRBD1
TGTGCCAGCAGAGGACAGGGACGGAATGAGCAGTTCTTC
CASRGQGRNEQFF
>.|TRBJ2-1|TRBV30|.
TGTGCCTGGAGTGTAGGGGGGGTTTCCTACAATGAGCAGTTCTTC
CAWSVGGVSYNEQFF
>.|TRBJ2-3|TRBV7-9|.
TGTGCCAGCAGCCCACATGGAGATACGCAGTATTTT
CASSPHGDTQYF
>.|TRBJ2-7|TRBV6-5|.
TGTGCCAGCACCGGGACTTTTACTTACGAGCAGTACTTC
CASTGTFTYEQYF
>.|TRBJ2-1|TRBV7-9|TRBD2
TGTGCCAGCAGCCCTAGCGGGGGGGCGTATGAAGAGCAGTTCTTC
CASSPSGGAYEEQFF
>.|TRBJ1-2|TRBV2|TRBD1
TGTGCCAGCACCGATCAGGGGGCAAACTATGGCTACACCTTC
CASTDQGANYGYTF
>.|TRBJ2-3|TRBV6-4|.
TGTGCCAGCAGTGAATCCTCCCTAGATACGCAGTATTTT
CASSESSLDTQYF
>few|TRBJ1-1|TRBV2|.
TGTGCCAGCACACCGGCAACAGGTGACACTGAAGCTTTCTTT
CASTPATGDTEAFF
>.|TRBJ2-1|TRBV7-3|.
TGTGCCAGCAGCCAGAAGCAGGAGGCCTACAATGAGCAGTTCTTC
CASSQKQEAYNEQFF
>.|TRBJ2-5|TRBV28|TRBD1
TGTGCCAGCAGGGAGGACAGGGACCAAGAGACCCAGTACTTC
CASREDRDQETQYF
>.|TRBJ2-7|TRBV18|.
TGTGCCAGCTCAGTCTCCGGGACTGGGAACTACGAGCAGTACTTC
CASSVSGTGNYEQYF
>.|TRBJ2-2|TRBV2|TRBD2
TGTGCCAGCTATGGGGGTAGCGGGAGTCCCGGGGAGCTGTTTTTT
CASYGGSGSPGELFF
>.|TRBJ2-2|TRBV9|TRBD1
TGTGCCAGCAGCGTAGGATCAGGGGGCGACGACGGGGAGCTGTTTTTT
CASSVGSGGDDGELFF
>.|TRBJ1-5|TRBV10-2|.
TGCGCCAGCAGTGAGCAGAAAAATAGCAATCAGCCCCAGCATTTT
CASSEQKNSNQPQHF
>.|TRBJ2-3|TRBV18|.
TGTGCCAGCTCAACAGGGGAGGCAGATACGCAGTATTTT
CASSTGEADTQYF
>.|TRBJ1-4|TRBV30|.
TGTGCCTGGAGTGTACATAGCGCAACTAATGAAAAACTGTTTTTT
CAWSVHSATNEKLFF
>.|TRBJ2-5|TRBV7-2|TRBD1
TGTGCCAGCACCGAAGCAGGGGGCCGTCAAGAGACCCAGTACTTC
CASTEAGGRQETQYF
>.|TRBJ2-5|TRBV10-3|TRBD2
TGTGCCATCAGTGGGGGGACTAGCGGGGGGCTGGAAGAGACCCAGTACTTC
CAISGGTSGGLEETQYF
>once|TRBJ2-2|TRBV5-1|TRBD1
TGCGCCAGCAGCTTGGGACAGGGAACCGGGGAGCTGTTTTTT
CASSLGQGTGELFF
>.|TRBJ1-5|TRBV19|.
TGTGCCAGTACCTATAGGTCAGGGGACAATCAGCCCCAGCATTTT
CASTYRSGDNQPQHF
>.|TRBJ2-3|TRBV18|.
TGTGCCAGCTCACCGATTGGGCCCGGGAGTGGCACAGATACGCAGTATTTT
CASSPIGPGSGTDTQYF
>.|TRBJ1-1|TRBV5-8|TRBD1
TGTGCCAGCAGGGTTACTGGACAGGGGAACACTGAAGCTTTCTTT
CASRVTGQGNTEAFF
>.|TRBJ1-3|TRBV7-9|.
TGTGCCAGCAGCTTAGGGTCAGGGGCGCCCGGAAACACCATATATTTT
CASSLGSGAPGNTIYF
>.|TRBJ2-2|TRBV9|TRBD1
TGTGCCAGCAGCCCCAGGGGGTGGGGGCGGGTGAACACCGGGGAGCTGTTTTTT
CASSPRGWGRVNTGELFF
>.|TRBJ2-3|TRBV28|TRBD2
TGTGCCATCGAGGGGACTAAAAGAACAGATACGCAGTATTTT
CAIEGTKRTDTQYF
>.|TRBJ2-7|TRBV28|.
TGTGCCAGCATCTCAGTAGGAGGGTTCTACGAGCAGTACTTC
CASISVGGFYEQYF
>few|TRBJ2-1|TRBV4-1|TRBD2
TGCGCCAGCAGCTCCCTCAGGGGACTAGCGTATGAGCAGTTCTTC
CASSSLRGLAYEQFF
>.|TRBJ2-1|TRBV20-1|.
TGCAGTGCTCCGGACAATGAGCAGTTCTTC
CSAPDNEQFF
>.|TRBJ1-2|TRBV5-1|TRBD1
TGCGCCAGCAGCTTGGCCTGGTTGACAGGGGTTTATGGCTACACCTTC
CASSLAWLTGVYGYTF
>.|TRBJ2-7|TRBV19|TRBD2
TGTGCCAGCACTTTAATAGCGGGAGGGGGCTACGAGCAGTACTTC
CASTLIAGGGYEQYF
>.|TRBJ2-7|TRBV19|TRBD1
TGTGCCAGTAGTATCTCGGACAGGGGGGAGCAGTACTTC
CASSISDRGEQYF
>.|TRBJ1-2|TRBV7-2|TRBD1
TGTGCCAGCAGCTTCGGGACAGCTAACTATGGCTACACCTTC
CASSFGTANYGYTF
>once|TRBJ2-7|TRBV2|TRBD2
TGTGCCAGCAGAAGGACTAGCGGGGTCTACGAGCAGTACTTC
CASRRTSGVYEQYF
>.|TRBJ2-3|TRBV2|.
TGTGCCAGCAGTGAACAAGGCGGGGCCACAGATACGCAGTATTTT
CASSEQGGATDTQYF
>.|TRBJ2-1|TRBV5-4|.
TGTGCCAGCAGCCAACGGACAGTCTCCTACAATGAGCAGTTCTTC
CASSQRTVSYNEQFF
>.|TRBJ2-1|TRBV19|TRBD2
TGTGCCAGTAGTTGGACTAGCGGGTTCTCCTACAATGAGCAGTTCTTC
CASSWTSGFSYNEQFF
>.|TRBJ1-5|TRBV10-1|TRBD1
TGCGCCAGCAGCAGGGGGCCGGGTCAGCCCCAGCATTTT
CASSRGPGQPQHF
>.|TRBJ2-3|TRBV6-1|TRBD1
TGTGCCAGCAGTGGGGTTGCAGGGGGCCCAGATACGCAGTATTTT
CASSGVAGGPDTQYF
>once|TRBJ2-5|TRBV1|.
TGCACCAGCAGCCAAGAGGGAGCGGGGGGCCAAGAGACCCAGTACTTC
CTSSQEGAGGQETQYF
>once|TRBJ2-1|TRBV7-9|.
TGTGCCAGCAGGGGTAGCTTCGATGAGCAGTTCTTC
CASRGSFDEQFF
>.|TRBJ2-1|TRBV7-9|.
TGTGCCAGCAGCATAGAACTAGATGAGCAGTTCTTC
CASSIELDEQFF
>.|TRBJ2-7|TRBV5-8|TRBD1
TGTGCCAGCAGCCCCCTGTGGGGACAGGGCGACGAGCAGTACTTC
CASSPLWGQGDEQYF
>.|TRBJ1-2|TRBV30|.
TGTGCCTGTGCCGGGTCCCCCAGAGGCTATGGCTACACCTTC
CACAGSPRGYGYTF